Listed here are 23 T cell receptor beta chains from one sample, sequenced in a study of T cell changes during pregnancy in multiple sclerosis. Here immunoSEQ multiplex PCR was the method, and the copy in TCRdb shows in-frame clones only, minus some. The sample yields some 60,000 clones, 90% seen once. Sequenced here: peripheral blood, sampled in the third trimester of pregnancy. The source of these receptors is a female donor in good health, enrolled as a control in a pregnancy study.

This chain joins TRBV19 and TRBJ2-4; D gene uncertain. The CDR3 extends over 13 amino acids. Looked up from germline, CDR1 is LNHDA and CDR2 is SQIVND (reference sequence). Trimming stripped 1 base from V and 4 bases from J, with 5 bases between. The CDR3, as DNA: TGTGCCAGTAGTATAGGCGGAAAAAACATTCAGTACTTC. This encodes CASSIGGKNIQYF.

The rearrangement links TRBV5-1 to TRBJ1-1; D is perhaps TRBD1 (6 bases). The CDR3 sequence is 13 residues long. Trimming stripped 4 bases from V and 6 bases from J, with 13 bases between. Germline assignment: CDR1 SGHRS and CDR2 YFSETQ. The CDR3 DNA reads TGCGCCAGCAGCCCATCCGGGGGGCCTGAAGCTTTCTTT. This encodes CASSPSGGPEAFF.

The gene calls are TRBV11-3 and TRBJ2-1, with 12 positions matching TRBD2. The CDR3 sequence is 15 residues long. Germline CDR1 is SGHNT and CDR2 is YENEEA. The ends lost 5 bases at V and 9 bases at J; junction bases unmatched: 8. Written as DNA, the CDR3 is TGTGCCAGCAGCGCGACTAGCGGGAGTGTTGGTGAGCAGTTCTTC. Protein sequence: CASSATSGSVGEQFF.

The chain carries TRBV7-2 and TRBJ1-1; 8 bases map to TRBD1. CDR1 SGHTA and CDR2 FQGNSA come from the germline V gene. This CDR3 spans 15 amino acids. The V gene end was trimmed by 5 bases and the J gene end by 3 bases; junction bases not matched to a gene: 8. CDR3 sequence: CASSPRQGTDTEAFF. The CDR3 DNA reads TGTGCCAGCAGCCCGCGACAGGGGACGGACACTGAAGCTTTCTTT.

The CDR3, as DNA: TGTGCCAGCAGTCAAACGGGATCCCCAAGCTCCTACGAGCAGTACTTC. Protein: CASSQTGSPSSYEQYF. V gene TRBV2 combines with J gene TRBJ2-7, with a weak D call TRBD2 (5 bases). Germline CDR1 SNHLY, CDR2 FYNNEI. The CDR3 consists of 16 residues. The V gene lost 5 bases and the J gene lost 0 bases, with 17 bases spanning the gap.

V gene TRBV5-5 combines with J gene TRBJ1-1, with 9 bases matching TRBD1. There are 14 residues in the CDR3. The V gene end was trimmed by 3 bases and the J gene end by 4 bases; junction bases not matched to a gene: 4. The germline V gene encodes CDR1 SGHKS and CDR2 YYEKEE (reference sequence). The CDR3: CASSWGQGITEAFF. As DNA, the CDR3 is TGTGCCAGCAGCTGGGGACAGGGCATCACTGAAGCTTTCTTT.

The gene calls are TRBV7-2 and TRBJ1-5; possibly TRBD1 for D (6 bases). CDR1 and CDR2 (germline): SGHTA, FQGNSA. CDR3 length equals 15 residues. V lost 3 bases to trimming and J lost 3 bases, with 12 bases between them. CDR3 residues: CASSFSGAINQPQHF. The CDR3 DNA is TGTGCCAGCAGCTTCTCAGGGGCTATCAATCAGCCCCAGCATTTT.

This chain links TRBV4-3 with TRBJ1-1, with D perhaps matching TRBD1 (5 bases). The germline gives CDR1 LGHNA, CDR2 YSLEER. This CDR3 region has 15 residues. V gave up 1 base and J gave up 3 bases, with 12 bases separating them. CDR3 DNA sequence: TGCGCCAGCAGCCAAGTCCGAGGACAATACACTGAAGCTTTCTTT. Translating gives CASSQVRGQYTEAFF.

V is TRBV11-2 and J is TRBJ1-3, with a possible D match to TRBD1 (5 bases). The CDR3 length is 16 residues. Per germline, CDR1 SGHAT and CDR2 FQNNGV. The germline V and J ends were trimmed by 2 bases and 0 bases, with 11 bases remaining between them. Here the CDR3 DNA reads TGTGCCAGCAGCTTACGAGACAGCAGCTCTGGAAACACCATATATTTT. It yields the protein CASSLRDSSSGNTIYF.

This chain joins TRBV30 and TRBJ2-6; a weak D match, TRBD1 (6 bases). The germline V gene has CDR1 GTSNPN and CDR2 SVGIG (reference sequence). With 3 bases removed from V and 1 base from J, the gap between germline ends came to 10 bases. The CDR3 covers 15 residues. Here the CDR3 DNA reads TGTGCCTGGAGCCTCGGACAGTCTGGGGCCAACGTCCTGACTTTC. Its protein product is CAWSLGQSGANVLTF. The full variable domain, rest sourced from reference TRBV30 and TRBJ2-6, is SQTIHQWPATLVQPVGSPLSLECTVEGTSNPNLYWYRQAAGRGLQLLFYSVGIGQISSEVPQNLSASRPQDRQFILSSKKLLLSDSGFYLCAWSLGQSGANVLTFGAGSRLTVL.

The V and J genes are TRBV5-4 and TRBJ2-1; unclear D gene. This CDR3 contains 12 residues. Germline V gene lookup returns CDR1 SGHNT and CDR2 YYREEE (reference sequence). Trimming removed 2 bases from V and 4 bases from J, with 4 bases in between. The CDR3 protein is CASSFRYNEQFF. In nucleotides, the CDR3 is TGTGCCAGCAGCTTCCGGTACAATGAGCAGTTCTTC.

The chain uses TRBV27 and TRBJ2-5; TRBD1 matches at 8 bases. Germline trimming cut 4 bases from V and 5 bases from J; bases unmatched to any gene: 6. This CDR3 region has 14 residues. Germline-derived CDR1 and CDR2 are MNHEY and SMNVEV (reference sequence). The CDR3 bases are TGTGCCAGCAGTTCGACAGGGGAATGGGAGACCCAGTACTTC. It yields the protein CASSSTGEWETQYF.

A note on this clone: Other DNA sequences from this sample encode an identical CDR3 as well. The V gene is TRBV2, the J gene TRBJ2-2; TRBD1 might be the D (6 bases). The CDR3 loop spans 13 amino acids. Germline V CDR1 and CDR2: SNHLY, FYNNEI. Trimming removed 7 bases from V and 6 bases from J, with 12 bases in between. The CDR3 DNA sequence: TGTGCCAGCATCCTAGGGGGTGCCGGGGAGCTGTTTTTT. The encoded protein is CASILGGAGELFF.

The CDR3 sequence: CASRTGVNTEAFF. CDR3 sequence (DNA): TGTGCCAGCAGGACAGGGGTGAACACTGAAGCTTTCTTT. The J gene is TRBJ1-1, the V gene TRBV27, with 8 bases lining up with TRBD1. The CDR3 loop spans 13 amino acids. V was pared by 6 bases and J by 0 bases, with 0 bases of the junction left unmatched. Germline CDR1 MNHEY, CDR2 SMNVEV (reference sequence).

This chain uses TRBV5-4 with TRBJ2-2, with 8 bases identical to TRBD2. CDR1 is SGHNT and CDR2 is YYREEE in the germline V gene (reference sequence). The CDR3 spans 15 residues. With V trimmed by 4 bases and J by 4 bases, 6 bases remained unmatched. As DNA, the CDR3 is TGTGCCAGCAGCCGCAGCGGGAGCGGCACCGGGGAGCTGTTTTTT. It codes for CASSRSGSGTGELFF.

The chain combines TRBV6-6 with TRBJ1-1; possibly TRBD1 for D (6 bases). CDR3 length: 13 amino acids. Per germline, CDR1 MNHNY and CDR2 SVGAGI (reference sequence). The ends were cut back, 3 bases at V and 5 bases at J, with 10 bases in the middle. CDR3 in DNA: TGTGCCAGCAGTTATAACAGGGAAACTGAAGCTTTCTTT. Amino acids: CASSYNRETEAFF.

V gene TRBV7-9 combines with J gene TRBJ1-1, with a possible D match to TRBD1 (6 bases). The CDR3 has 15 amino acids. Germline V lookup: CDR1 SEHNR, CDR2 FQNEAQ (reference sequence). The V and J ends lost 5 bases and 1 base respectively, with 14 bases between them. CDR3 nucleotide sequence: TGTGCCAGCAGCCTTAGCGGGGGGGCGAACACTGAAGCTTTCTTT. Protein product: CASSLSGGANTEAFF. Variable domain in full (rest from reference TRBV7-9 and TRBJ1-1): DTGVSQNPRHKITKRGQNVTFRCDPISEHNRLYWYRQTLGQGPEFLTYFQNEAQLEKSRLLSDRFSAERPKGSFSTLEIQRTEQGDSAMYLCASSLSGGANTEAFFGQGTRLTVV.

V gene TRBV6-1 combines with J gene TRBJ2-7; TRBD1 aligns across 8 bases. This CDR3 has 15 amino acids. Germline loops: CDR1 MNHNS, CDR2 SASEGT. Losses at the gene ends were 3 bases for V and 5 bases for J; bases not matched to a gene: 9. The CDR3 nucleotides are TGTGCCAGCAGTGACAGCGACAGGGGTTGGCACGAGCAGTACTTC. It codes for CASSDSDRGWHEQYF.

The chain combines TRBV20-1 with TRBJ2-1; D may be TRBD2 (5 bases). Trimming stripped 4 bases from V and 7 bases from J, with 8 bases between. The germline V gene encodes CDR1 DFQATT and CDR2 SNEGSKA (reference sequence). CDR3 length: 11 residues. CDR3 nucleotides: TGCAGTGCTAACAGAGGGAATGAGCAGTTCTTC. Amino acid sequence: CSANRGNEQFF.

The CDR3 sequence is CASSSSDQGNTEAFF. CDR3 DNA sequence: TGTGCCAGCAGCTCTTCGGACCAGGGGAACACTGAAGCTTTCTTT. The V and J genes are TRBV11-3 and TRBJ1-1, with TRBD1 as a possible D gene (5 bases). Germline V lookup: CDR1 SGHNT, CDR2 YENEEA. The CDR3 has 15 amino acids. Trimming stripped 4 bases from V and 1 base from J, with 13 bases between.

The chain joins TRBV2 to TRBJ2-3; possible D gene TRBD1, 5 bases. The length of the CDR3 is 14 residues. V was clipped by 5 bases and J by 3 bases, with 12 bases between them. Germline loops: CDR1 SNHLY, CDR2 FYNNEI. The CDR3 DNA sequence: TGTGCCAGCAGTCAGGACACCTGGACAGATACGCAGTATTTT. Translated, it gives CASSQDTWTDTQYF.

The chain joins TRBV5-6 to TRBJ1-1; TRBD1 might be the D (6 bases). CDR1 SGHDT and CDR2 YYEEEE come from the germline V gene. V dropped 0 bases and J dropped 1 base, with 7 bases sitting between them. This CDR3 has 14 amino acids. The CDR3 reads CASSLAGANTEAFF. In nucleotides, the CDR3 is TGTGCCAGCAGCTTGGCAGGGGCGAACACTGAAGCTTTCTTT.

The genes are TRBV14 and TRBJ2-1; TRBD2 is a possible D gene (5 bases). The V gene's germline CDR1 is SGHDN and CDR2 FVKESK. Trimming took 0 bases from V and 9 from J, leaving 12 bases between them. The CDR3 sequence is 14 residues long. The CDR3 DNA sequence: TGTGCCAGCAGCCAAGATCAAACGGGGAGTGAGCAGTTCTTC. Protein: CASSQDQTGSEQFF.